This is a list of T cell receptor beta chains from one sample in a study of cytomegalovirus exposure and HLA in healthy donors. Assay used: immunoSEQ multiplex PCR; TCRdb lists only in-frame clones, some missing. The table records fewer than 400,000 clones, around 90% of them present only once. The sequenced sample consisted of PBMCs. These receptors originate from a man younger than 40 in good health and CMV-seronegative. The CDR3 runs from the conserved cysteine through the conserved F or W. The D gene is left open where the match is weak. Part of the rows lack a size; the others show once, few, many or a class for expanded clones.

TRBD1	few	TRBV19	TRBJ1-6	CASSLPLTGAHLHF	TGTGCCAGTAGTCTCCCATTAACAGGGGCCCACCTCCACTTT
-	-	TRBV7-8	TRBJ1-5	CASSLGGQARQPQHF	TGTGCCAGCAGCTTAGGCGGGCAGGCGAGGCAGCCCCAGCATTTT
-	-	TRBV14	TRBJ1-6	CASSLSFRDSPLHF	TGTGCCAGCAGCCTTTCCTTCAGGGATTCACCCCTCCACTTT
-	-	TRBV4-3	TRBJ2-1	CASSQEPEQEYNEQFF	TGCGCCAGCAGCCAAGAACCCGAACAGGAGTACAATGAGCAGTTCTTC
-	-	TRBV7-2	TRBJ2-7	CASSVPGVSYEQYF	TGTGCCAGCAGCGTCCCGGGAGTCTCCTACGAGCAGTACTTC
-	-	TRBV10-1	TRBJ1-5	CASSPTGGQPQHF	TGCGCCAGCAGTCCGACAGGCGGTCAGCCCCAGCATTTT
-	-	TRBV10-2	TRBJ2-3	CASSEIRGGVDTQYF	TGCGCCAGCAGTGAAATTAGGGGGGGGGTAGATACGCAGTATTTT
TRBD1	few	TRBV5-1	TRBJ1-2	CASSLSTGGEIGYTF	TGCGCCAGCAGCTTGTCAACAGGGGGCGAGATTGGCTACACCTTC
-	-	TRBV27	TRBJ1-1	CASRIVGGFTEAFF	TGTGCCAGCAGGATAGTGGGGGGTTTCACTGAAGCTTTCTTT
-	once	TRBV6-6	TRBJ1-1	CASSYSWGGTEAFF	TGTGCCAGCAGTTACTCCTGGGGAGGGACTGAAGCTTTCTTT
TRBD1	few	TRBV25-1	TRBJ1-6	CASSKTGWNSPLHF	TGTGCCAGCAGCAAGACAGGGTGGAATTCACCCCTCCACTTT
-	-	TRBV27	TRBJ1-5	CASSFGGRDQPQHF	TGTGCCAGCAGTTTCGGGGGGCGGGATCAGCCCCAGCATTTT
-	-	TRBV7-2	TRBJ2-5	CASSSEVGAQETQYF	TGTGCCAGCAGCTCAGAGGTTGGGGCCCAAGAGACCCAGTACTTC
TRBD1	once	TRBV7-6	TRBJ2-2	CASSLQGGGQGNTGELFF	TGTGCCAGCAGCTTACAAGGGGGGGGACAGGGGAACACCGGGGAGCTGTTTTTT
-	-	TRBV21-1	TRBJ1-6	CASSKGTGSYNSPLHF	TGTGCCAGCAGCAAAGGAACAGGGTCCTATAATTCACCCCTCCACTTT
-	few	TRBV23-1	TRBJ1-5	CASRTAPGLPDPNSNQPQHF	TGCGCCAGCAGGACTGCTCCGGGACTCCCCGACCCAAATAGCAATCAGCCCCAGCATTTT
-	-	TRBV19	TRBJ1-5	CASSPRGHLQGLNQPQHF	TGTGCCAGTAGTCCCAGGGGCCATCTACAGGGCCTCAATCAGCCCCAGCATTTT
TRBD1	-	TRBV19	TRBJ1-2	CASSTQQGPVGYTF	TGTGCCAGTAGTACCCAACAGGGGCCCGTGGGCTACACCTTC
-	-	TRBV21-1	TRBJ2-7	CASSVTGLAEHYEQYF	TGTGCCAGCAGCGTCACGGGACTAGCGGAACACTACGAGCAGTACTTC
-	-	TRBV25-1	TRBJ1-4	CASSEGRAPEKLFF	TGTGCCAGCAGTGAGGGCAGGGCGCCGGAAAAACTGTTTTTT
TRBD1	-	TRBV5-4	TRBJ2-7	CASSLDRGLYEQYF	TGTGCCAGCAGCTTGGACAGGGGGCTATACGAGCAGTACTTC
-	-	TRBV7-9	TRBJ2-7	CASSWSGYEQYF	TGTGCCAGCAGCTGGTCAGGTTACGAGCAGTACTTC
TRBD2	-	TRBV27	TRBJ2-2	CASGSGGAGTGELFF	TGTGCCAGCGGGAGCGGGGGGGCCGGGACCGGGGAGCTGTTTTTT
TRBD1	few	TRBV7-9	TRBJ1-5	CASSAQGTSNQPQHF	TGTGCCAGCAGCGCACAGGGGACAAGCAATCAGCCCCAGCATTTT
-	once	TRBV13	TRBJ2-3	CASSLRGGLSRDTQYF	TGTGCCAGCAGCTTAAGGGGGGGCCTGTCGAGAGATACGCAGTATTTT
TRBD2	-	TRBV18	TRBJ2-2	CASSPTSGSNTGELFF	TGTGCCAGCTCACCAACTAGCGGGTCGAACACCGGGGAGCTGTTTTTT
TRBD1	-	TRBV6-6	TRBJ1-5	CASSYSGTGVDQPQHF	TGTGCCAGCAGTTACTCCGGGACAGGGGTTGATCAGCCCCAGCATTTT
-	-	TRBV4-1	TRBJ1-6	CASSYPQGRNSPLHF	TGCGCCAGCAGCTACCCCCAGGGGCGTAATTCACCCCTCCACTTT
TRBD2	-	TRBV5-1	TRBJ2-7	CASSLGGTSGPYEQYF	TGCGCCAGCAGCTTGGGGGGGACTAGCGGACCATACGAGCAGTACTTC
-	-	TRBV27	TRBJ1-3	CASRGGVGNTIYF	TGTGCCAGCAGAGGGGGGGTCGGAAACACCATATATTTT
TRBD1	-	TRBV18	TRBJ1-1	CASRDSENTEAFF	TGTGCCAGTCGGGACAGTGAAAACACTGAAGCTTTCTTT
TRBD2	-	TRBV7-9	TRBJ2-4	CASSWTSVGDIQYF	TGTGCCAGCAGTTGGACTAGCGTTGGGGACATTCAGTACTTC
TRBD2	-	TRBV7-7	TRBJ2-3	CASSFEAGVADTQYF	TGTGCCAGCAGCTTTGAAGCGGGGGTCGCAGATACGCAGTATTTT
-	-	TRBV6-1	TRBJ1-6	CASARTDSNSPLHF	TGTGCCAGCGCCCGGACAGATTCTAATTCACCCCTCCACTTT
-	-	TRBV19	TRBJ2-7	CASSKGGATYEQYF	TGTGCCAGTAGTAAGGGCGGGGCCACCTACGAGCAGTACTTC
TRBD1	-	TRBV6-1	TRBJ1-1	CALDRVNTEAFF	TGTGCCTTGGACAGGGTGAACACTGAAGCTTTCTTT
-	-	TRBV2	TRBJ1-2	CASSETGYGYTF	TGTGCCAGCAGTGAAACCGGGTACGGCTACACCTTC